These 24 T cell receptor beta chains were sequenced from one sample in a study of cytomegalovirus exposure and HLA in healthy donors (dated by TCRdb to the late 2010s). Receptor amplification or capture employed the immunoSEQ multiplex PCR assay. A mixture of 60 forward primers for TCR Vbeta segments and 13 reverse primers for TCR Jbeta segments was used in the multiplex PCR. TCRdb's version of the immuneACCESS table is confined to in-frame rearrangements and falls short of the full clone set. An unresolved V gene accounts for under half of the shortfall where checked; the remainder is of unknown origin. This sample lists about 140,000 clones; roughly four fifths were detected once. Clones ranked in the top ten supply under 2.5% of the sample. The specimen sequenced was PBMCs. These receptor sequences come from a man aged 25-45 years in good health and CMV-seronegative.

This clone was seen once. One junction end does not reproduce the germline sequence, and a read error may be involved. The chain recombines TRBV7-7 with TRBJ2-1; D is perhaps TRBD2 (5 bases). The CDR3 has 15 residues. Germline lookup yields CDR1 SSHAT and CDR2 FNYEAQ (reference sequence). The CDR3: CASSPYSGGSDEQFF. The CDR3 DNA sequence: TGTGCTAGCAGCCCGTACTCAGGCGGTAGCGATGAGCAGTTCTTC.

This clone has just one count. The chain is built from TRBV15 and TRBJ1-5; tentative D call: TRBD1 (5 bases). V lost 0 bases and J 2 bases, leaving 11 bases between the germline ends. The CDR3 loop spans 16 amino acids. Germline loops: CDR1 LNHNV, CDR2 YYDKDF (reference sequence). Here the CDR3 reads CATSRDGARGNQPQHF. For the CDR3, the DNA is TGTGCCACCAGCAGAGATGGGGCACGCGGCAATCAGCCCCAGCATTTT.

This clone was detected once. The genes are TRBV7-9 and TRBJ2-1, with 9 bases that match TRBD1. Per the germline V gene, CDR1 is SEHNR and CDR2 is FQNEAQ (reference sequence). With 1 base clipped from V and 5 bases from J, the junction kept 3 bases outside the gene matches. The CDR3 contains 15 residues. The CDR3 region is CASSLGDRAHNEQFF. Written as DNA, the CDR3 is TGTGCCAGCAGCTTAGGGGACAGGGCCCACAATGAGCAGTTCTTC.

The rearrangement uses TRBV4-2 and TRBJ1-3, with 9 positions matching TRBD1. Germline CDR1 is LGHNA and CDR2 is YNFKEQ. The CDR3 spans 18 residues. The trim removed 4 bases at V and 2 bases at J, leaving 12 bases unmatched. The CDR3 nucleotides are TGTGCCAGCAGCCGCCATATTACAGGGGGCGATCCTGGAAACACCATATATTTT. Protein sequence: CASSRHITGGDPGNTIYF.

V and J are TRBV19 and TRBJ1-2; D possibly corresponds to TRBD1 (5 bases). V was pared by 3 bases and J by 7 bases, with 21 bases between. Germline V gene data show CDR1 as LNHDA and CDR2 as SQIVND (reference sequence). CDR3 size: 16 residues. As DNA, the CDR3 is TGTGCCAGTAGTATCGACCCTCTGGGGCTAGAGGCTGGCTACACCTTC. Its translation: CASSIDPLGLEAGYTF.

V and J are TRBV7-8 and TRBJ2-7; 7 bases line up with TRBD1. V lost 5 bases and J lost 3; bases outside the gene matches: 10. Germline V gene lookup returns CDR1 SGHVS and CDR2 FQNEAQ. The CDR3 is 15 amino acids. CDR3 residues: CASSRDRPAVYEQYF. The DNA of the CDR3 is TGTGCCAGCAGCCGGGACAGACCCGCCGTCTACGAGCAGTACTTC.

The chain uses TRBV2 and TRBJ2-3; D possibly corresponds to TRBD1 (6 bases). The V end lost 6 bases, the J end lost 4 bases, and 20 bases lay between the germline ends. CDR3 length: 16 amino acids. Per the germline V gene, CDR1 is SNHLY and CDR2 is FYNNEI. The CDR3, as DNA: TGTGCCAGCAGCCAGCTAGCACAGGGTAATGCAGATACGCAGTATTTT. This encodes CASSQLAQGNADTQYF.

The V call is TRBV7-2, the J call TRBJ1-2; 7 bases agree with TRBD1. From germline, CDR1 is SGHTA and CDR2 FQGNSA. The CDR3 loop spans 15 amino acids. V lost 1 base and J lost 4; bases outside the gene matches: 6. The CDR3 DNA is TGTGCCAGCAGCTTAGGTTGGACAGGCAGCTATGGCTACACCTTC. Its translation is CASSLGWTGSYGYTF.

The V and J genes are TRBV19 and TRBJ2-7, with 11 bases lining up with TRBD2. This CDR3 has 15 amino acids. From germline, CDR1 is LNHDA and CDR2 SQIVND (reference sequence). The J segment lost 3 bases and the V segment lost 6 bases, leaving 7 bases of the junction unmatched. The CDR3, as DNA: TGTGCCAGTAGCCCAGCTAGCGGGAGGTTCTACGAGCAGTACTTC. Protein product: CASSPASGRFYEQYF.

This clone has a handful of counts. The chain is built from TRBV10-3 and TRBJ2-7, with 9 bases identical to TRBD2. Germline V gene lookup returns CDR1 ENHRY and CDR2 SYGVKD. The V and J ends lost 0 bases and 4 bases, in that order; junction bases with no gene match: 7. The CDR3 is made up of 16 amino acids. The CDR3 sequence: CAISESTAGGAYEQYF. In DNA form, the CDR3 reads TGTGCCATCAGTGAGTCGACGGCGGGAGGGGCATACGAGCAGTACTTC.

The rearrangement uses TRBV27 and TRBJ1-5; TRBD1 might be the D (6 bases). Germline CDR1 and CDR2: MNHEY and SMNVEV (reference sequence). CDR3 length: 13 residues. Trimming shortened V by 3 bases and J by 5 bases, and 8 bases separated the two germline ends. This chain's CDR3 is CASSLKGDQPQHF. The DNA for the CDR3 is TGTGCCAGCAGTTTGAAGGGGGATCAGCCCCAGCATTTT.

This clone was found once. The chain carries TRBV6-5 and TRBJ2-3; 11 bases match TRBD2. Germline CDR1 and CDR2: MNHEY and SVGAGI. The CDR3 extends over 16 amino acids. Trimming cost V 3 bases and J 9 bases; bases outside gene matches: 11. The CDR3, as DNA: TGTGCCAGCAGTTATTTAGCGGGAGGGCCGCAAGGGACGCAGTATTTT. This gives the protein CASSYLAGGPQGTQYF.

CDR3 DNA: TGTGCCAGCGGAGGGAGCGGCCTTTCCTACAATGAGCAGTTCTTC. It codes for CASGGSGLSYNEQFF. The chain uses TRBV9 and TRBJ2-1, with D maybe TRBD2 (6 bases). The CDR3 contains 15 residues. The germline gives CDR1 SGDLS, CDR2 YYNGEE. V shed 7 bases and J shed 1 base, with 15 bases lying between them.

The chain carries TRBV19 and TRBJ2-5; no reliable D call. V dropped 8 bases and J dropped 4 bases, with 8 bases sitting between them. The CDR3 runs to 11 residues. The germline gives CDR1 LNHDA, CDR2 SQIVND (reference sequence). The CDR3 sequence is CASGQRETQYF. CDR3 coding DNA: TGTGCCAGTGGCCAAAGAGAGACCCAGTACTTC. The whole variable domain, remainder taken from reference TRBV19 and TRBJ2-5, is DGGITQSPKYLFRKEGQNVTLSCEQNLNHDAMYWYRQDPGQGLRLIYYSQIVNDFQKGDIAEGYSVSREKKESFPLTVTSAQKNPTAFYLCASGQRETQYFGPGTRLLVL.

This clone showed up just a few times. The chain links TRBV15 to TRBJ2-1; the match to TRBD1 covers 7 bases. Germline V lookup: CDR1 LNHNV, CDR2 YYDKDF (reference sequence). Germline trimming cut 3 bases from V and 4 bases from J; bases unmatched to any gene: 6. The CDR3 contains 15 residues. CDR3 sequence: CATSRERTGYNEQFF. CDR3 nucleotide sequence: TGTGCCACCAGCAGGGAACGGACAGGTTACAATGAGCAGTTCTTC.

The chain is built from TRBV6-1 and TRBJ2-1, with TRBD2 matching over 11 bases. Germline CDR1 reads MNHNS; CDR2 reads SASEGT. The CDR3 length is 19 residues. After removal of 2 bases from V and 0 bases from J, the junction contained 9 bases not matched to a gene. CDR3 residues: CASSEPGLAERSSYNEQFF. The DNA for the CDR3 is TGTGCCAGCAGTGAACCGGGACTAGCGGAAAGGAGCTCCTACAATGAGCAGTTCTTC.

The chain is built from TRBV6-5 and TRBJ2-6, with D unclear. The V gene's germline CDR1 is MNHEY and CDR2 SVGAGI. V dropped 5 bases and J dropped 4 bases, with 12 bases sitting between them. The CDR3 has 15 amino acids. CDR3 protein: CASSTRRSGANVLTF. The CDR3 region has the DNA TGTGCCAGCAGTACCCGCCGGTCCGGGGCCAACGTCCTGACTTTC.

V gene TRBV9 combines with J gene TRBJ1-4; TRBD1 agrees at 8 bases. Germline V gene lookup returns CDR1 SGDLS and CDR2 YYNGEE. The length of the CDR3 is 15 residues. The trim removed 0 bases at V and 2 bases at J, leaving 0 bases unmatched. Here the CDR3 reads CASSVGQGTNEKLFF. As DNA, the CDR3 is TGTGCCAGCAGCGTAGGACAGGGGACTAATGAAAAACTGTTTTTT.

The chain recombines TRBV14 with TRBJ2-4; TRBD2 matches at 7 bases. Germline-derived CDR1 and CDR2 are SGHDN and FVKESK. CDR3 length: 16 residues. Trimming took 2 bases from V and 0 from J; bases not matched to a gene: 4. DNA for the CDR3: TGTGCCAGCAGCCAACTTAGCGGGTTAGCCAAAAACATTCAGTACTTC. Amino acid sequence: CASSQLSGLAKNIQYF.

The gene calls are TRBV10-1 and TRBJ2-1, with 7 bases aligning to TRBD2. The germline V gene encodes CDR1 WNHNN and CDR2 SYGVQD (reference sequence). CDR3 length: 17 residues. J was trimmed by 0 bases and V by 0 bases; bases with no gene match: 5. CDR3 bases: TGCGCCAGCAGTGAGTCGATCGGCGGGAGCTCCTACAATGAGCAGTTCTTC. Translated: CASSESIGGSSYNEQFF.

The chain recombines TRBV5-1 with TRBJ2-3, with D unresolved. The CDR3 spans 17 residues. Between the trimmed V and J ends, which lost 1 base and 0 bases, there was a span of 15 bases. Germline V CDR1 and CDR2: SGHRS, YFSETQ. DNA for the CDR3: TGCGCCAGCAGCTTGACCGTCAAAGTAACTAGCACAGATACGCAGTATTTT. Translated: CASSLTVKVTSTDTQYF. The full variable domain, completed using reference TRBV5-1 and TRBJ2-3, is KAGVTQTPRYLIKTRGQQVTLSCSPISGHRSVSWYQQTPGQGLQFLFEYFSETQRNKGNFPGRFSGRQFSNSRSEMNVSTLELGDSALYLCASSLTVKVTSTDTQYFGPGTRLTVL.

V is TRBV6-1 and J is TRBJ1-1; D not resolved. V shed 4 bases and J shed 5 bases, with 8 bases lying between them. The germline gives CDR1 MNHNS, CDR2 SASEGT. This CDR3 is 12 amino acids long. CDR3 coding DNA: TGTGCCAGCAGTGGACCGGGTACTGAAGCTTTCTTT. Translating it yields CASSGPGTEAFF.

This clone has more than one count but fewer than ten. This chain connects TRBV10-1 to TRBJ2-3, with D tentatively TRBD2 (5 bases). CDR1 and CDR2 from the germline V gene are WNHNN and SYGVQD (reference sequence). This CDR3 has 12 residues. Trimming cost V 0 bases and J 11 bases, with 9 bases left between them. The CDR3 spells CASSESGLLQYF. CDR3 bases: TGCGCCAGCAGTGAGTCCGGACTCCTGCAGTATTTT.

This clone was seen a handful of times. At one of its ends the junction is not consistent with the germline gene, which may arise from a read error. This chain connects TRBV6-1 to TRBJ2-7; D may be TRBD2 (6 bases). Germline V lookup: CDR1 MNHNS, CDR2 SASEGT. The CDR3 has 12 residues. In nucleotides, the CDR3 is TGTGCCAGCAGAGAGTTCGGGACTTCTTTGTTCTTC. This codes for CASREFGTSLFF.